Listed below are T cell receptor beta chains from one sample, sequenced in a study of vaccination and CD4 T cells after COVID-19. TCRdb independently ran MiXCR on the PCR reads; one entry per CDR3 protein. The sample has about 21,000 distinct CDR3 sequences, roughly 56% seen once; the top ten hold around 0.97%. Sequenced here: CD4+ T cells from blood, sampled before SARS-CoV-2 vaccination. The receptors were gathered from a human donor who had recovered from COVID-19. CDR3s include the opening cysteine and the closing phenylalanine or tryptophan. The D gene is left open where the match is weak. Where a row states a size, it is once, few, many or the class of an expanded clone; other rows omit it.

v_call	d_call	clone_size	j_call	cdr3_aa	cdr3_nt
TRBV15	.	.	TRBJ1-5	CATSRGFQPQHF	TGTGCCACCAGCAGAGGTTTTCAGCCCCAGCATTTT
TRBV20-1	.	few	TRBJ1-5	CSARDWQATPNQPQHF	TGCAGTGCTAGAGATTGGCAGGCCACCCCCAATCAGCCCCAGCATTTT
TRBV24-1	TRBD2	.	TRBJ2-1	CATSDEGSGSYNEQFF	TGTGCCACCAGTGATGAGGGTAGCGGGAGTTACAATGAGCAGTTCTTC
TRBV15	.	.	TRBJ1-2	CATSRDYTPGGGYTF	TGTGCCACCAGCAGAGATTACACCCCCGGCGGTGGCTACACCTTC
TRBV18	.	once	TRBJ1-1	CASSRDPGPEAFF	TGTGCCAGCTCAAGAGATCCGGGACCCGAAGCTTTCTTT
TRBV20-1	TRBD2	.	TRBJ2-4	CSARSSGSPWGNIQYF	TGCAGTGCTAGATCTAGCGGTTCTCCCTGGGGAAACATTCAGTACTTC
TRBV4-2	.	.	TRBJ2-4	CASSQDSALAKNIQYF	TGTGCCAGCAGCCAAGATAGCGCTCTAGCCAAAAACATTCAGTACTTC
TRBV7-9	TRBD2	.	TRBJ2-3	CASRPRLAGRKSTDTQYF	TGTGCCAGCAGGCCGCGGCTAGCGGGACGGAAGAGCACAGATACGCAGTATTTT
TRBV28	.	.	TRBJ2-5	CASSFPHSQETQYF	TGTGCCAGCAGTTTTCCGCATTCCCAAGAGACCCAGTACTTC
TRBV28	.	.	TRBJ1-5	CASRNGKTGMGNQPQHF	TGTGCCAGCAGAAATGGGAAAACAGGGATGGGCAATCAGCCCCAGCATTTT
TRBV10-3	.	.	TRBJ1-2	CAISEAQGSYGYTF	TGTGCCATCAGTGAGGCCCAGGGCAGCTATGGCTACACCTTC
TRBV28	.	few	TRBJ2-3	CASSLNPPGQDTQYF	TGTGCCAGCAGTTTAAACCCCCCCGGACAGGATACGCAGTATTTT
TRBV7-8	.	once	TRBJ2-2	CASSLLGLGNTGELFF	TGTGCCAGCAGCTTGTTAGGGCTTGGGAACACCGGGGAGCTGTTTTTT
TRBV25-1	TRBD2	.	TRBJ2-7	CASSAGGPFYEQYF	TGTGCCAGCAGCGCGGGAGGCCCTTTCTACGAGCAGTACTTC
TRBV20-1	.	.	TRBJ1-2	CSARGTYGYTF	TGCAGTGCTAGAGGGACCTATGGCTACACCTTC
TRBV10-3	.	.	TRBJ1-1	CATLENTEAFF	TGTGCCACCTTGGAGAACACTGAAGCTTTCTTT
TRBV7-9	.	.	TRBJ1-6	CASSSSPRLSPLHF	TGTGCCAGCAGCTCCAGCCCGAGGCTTTCACCCCTCCACTTT
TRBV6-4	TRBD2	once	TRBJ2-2	CASSDGTSTGELFF	TGTGCCAGCAGTGACGGGACTAGCACCGGGGAGCTGTTTTTT
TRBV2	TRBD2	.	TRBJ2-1	CASRETSGRGNEQFF	TGTGCCAGCAGAGAGACTAGCGGGAGAGGAAATGAGCAGTTCTTC
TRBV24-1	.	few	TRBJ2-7	CATSDSRGRNYEQYF	TGTGCCACCAGTGATTCCCGGGGCCGAAACTACGAGCAATACTTC
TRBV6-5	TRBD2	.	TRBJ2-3	CASSYSSLAGADTQYF	TGTGCCAGCAGTTACTCGAGTCTAGCGGGAGCAGATACGCAGTATTTT
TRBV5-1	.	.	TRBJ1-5	CASSLESGYNQPQHF	TGCGCCAGCAGCTTGGAGTCCGGCTACAATCAGCCCCAGCATTTT
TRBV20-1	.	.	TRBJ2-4	CSAPPVLRKNIQYF	TGCAGTGCCCCTCCCGTCCTCAGAAAAAACATTCAGTACTTC
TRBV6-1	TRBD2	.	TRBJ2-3	CASSLPTSGSLTDTQYF	TGTGCCAGCAGTCTTCCGACTAGCGGGAGCCTCACAGATACGCAGTATTTT
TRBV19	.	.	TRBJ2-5	CASSMGLRDHRRETQYF	TGTGCCAGTAGTATGGGCCTCCGGGACCACCGAAGGGAGACCCAGTACTTC
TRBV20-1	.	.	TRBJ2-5	CSARPPTYLKETQYF	TGCAGTGCTAGACCTCCTACCTACCTCAAAGAGACCCAGTACTTC
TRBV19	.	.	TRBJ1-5	CASSTDGVRPQHF	TGTGCCAGTAGTACCGACGGGGTTCGGCCCCAGCATTTT
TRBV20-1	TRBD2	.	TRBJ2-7	CSAREAGVSYEQYF	TGCAGTGCTAGAGAAGCGGGAGTCTCCTACGAGCAGTACTTC
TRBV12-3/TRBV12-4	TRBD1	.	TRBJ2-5	CASRGQGVQETQYF	TGTGCCAGCCGGGGACAGGGCGTTCAAGAGACCCAGTACTTC
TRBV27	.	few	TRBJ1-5	CASSLLGGGNQPQHF	TGTGCCAGCAGTTTATTAGGTGGGGGCAATCAGCCCCAGCATTTT
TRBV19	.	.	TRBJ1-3	CASSIDPSGNTIYF	TGTGCCAGTAGTATAGATCCATCTGGAAACACCATATATTTT
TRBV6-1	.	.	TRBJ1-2	CASKGSSLRRINYGYTF	TGTGCCAGCAAAGGTAGCAGTCTAAGGCGGATTAACTATGGCTACACCTTC
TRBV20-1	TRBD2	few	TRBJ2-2	CSAREASGRWGGELFF	TGCAGTGCTAGAGAGGCTAGCGGGAGATGGGGCGGGGAGCTGTTTTTT
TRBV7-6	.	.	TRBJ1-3	CASSLGVPGGGNTIYF	TGTGCCAGCAGCTTAGGGGTTCCCGGAGGTGGAAACACCATATATTTT
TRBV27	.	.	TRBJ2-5	CASGARDGQETQYF	TGTGCCAGCGGGGCCCGGGACGGACAAGAGACCCAGTACTTC
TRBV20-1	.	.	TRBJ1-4	CSAQRGGIGEKLFF	TGCAGTGCTCAGAGGGGGGGGATCGGAGAAAAACTGTTTTTT
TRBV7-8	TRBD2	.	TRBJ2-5	CASSPAGRETQYF	TGTGCCAGCAGCCCAGCGGGGAGGGAGACCCAGTACTTC
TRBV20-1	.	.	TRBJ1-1	CSARDRDRRTQAFF	TGCAGTGCTAGAGATCGGGACCGTCGAACTCAGGCTTTCTTT
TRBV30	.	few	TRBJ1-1	CAWSRTRGAFF	TGTGCCTGGAGCAGAACTCGGGGGGCTTTCTTT
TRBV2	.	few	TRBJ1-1	CASGRQLNTEAFF	TGTGCCAGCGGGAGACAGTTGAACACTGAAGCTTTCTTT
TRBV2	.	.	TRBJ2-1	CASSVARSEQFF	TGTGCCAGCAGTGTAGCGAGGAGTGAGCAGTTCTTC
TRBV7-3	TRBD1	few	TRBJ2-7	CASSSKGQGYHEQYF	TGTGCCAGCAGCTCCAAGGGACAGGGATACCACGAGCAGTACTTC
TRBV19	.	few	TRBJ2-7	CASSLTNSVSSYEQYF	TGTGCCAGTAGTCTAACCAATAGCGTGAGCTCCTACGAGCAGTACTTC
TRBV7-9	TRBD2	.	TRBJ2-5	CASSLALAGGLKTQYF	TGTGCCAGCAGCCTAGCACTAGCGGGAGGCTTGAAGACCCAGTACTTC
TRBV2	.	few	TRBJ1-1	CASNSAAPNTEAFF	TGTGCCAGCAATTCCGCAGCTCCGAACACTGAAGCTTTCTTT
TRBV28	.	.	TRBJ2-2	CATSDRNTGELFF	TGTGCCACCTCAGACAGGAACACCGGGGAGCTGTTTTTT
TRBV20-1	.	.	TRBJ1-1	CSACGQLDMNTEAFF	TGCAGTGCTTGCGGACAGCTTGACATGAACACTGAAGCTTTCTTT
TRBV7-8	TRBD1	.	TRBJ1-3	CASNTDPGQGSGNTIYF	TGTGCCAGCAACACCGATCCGGGACAGGGCTCCGGAAACACCATATATTTT
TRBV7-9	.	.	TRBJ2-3	CASSLFRDTQYF	TGTGCCAGCAGCTTATTCAGAGATACGCAGTATTTT
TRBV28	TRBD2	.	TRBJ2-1	CASSLSGRVSNEQFF	TGTGCCAGCAGCCTAAGCGGGAGGGTAAGCAATGAGCAGTTCTTC
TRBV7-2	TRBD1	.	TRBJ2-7	CASSLDRTGPSSYEQYF	TGTGCCAGCAGCTTAGACCGGACAGGGCCGAGCTCCTACGAGCAGTACTTC
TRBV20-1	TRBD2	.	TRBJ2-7	CSARTLAGGPSSYEQYF	TGCAGTGCTAGAACACTAGCGGGAGGGCCAAGCTCCTACGAGCAGTACTTC
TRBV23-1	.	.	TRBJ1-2	CASSQTPVYGYTF	TGCGCCAGCAGTCAAACCCCAGTCTATGGCTACACCTTC
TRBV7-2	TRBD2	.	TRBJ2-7	CASSLRGTSPYEQYF	TGTGCCAGCAGCTTGCGGGGGACTAGCCCCTACGAGCAGTACTTC
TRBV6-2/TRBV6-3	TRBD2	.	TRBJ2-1	CATAGLAGGTRNEQFF	TGTGCCACTGCGGGACTAGCGGGGGGTACGCGCAATGAGCAGTTCTTC